The rows below give T cell receptor beta chains drawn from one sample of a study of blood T cell repertoires in COVID-19. Some clones are missing from TCRdb's copy, which holds only in-frame ones; the method was immunoSEQ multiplex PCR. Of roughly 160,000 clones detected, approximately 79% appear once; the ten largest clones hold about 3%. The specimen was peripheral blood. These receptor sequences come from an elderly woman with acute or convalescent COVID-19. Both conserved end residues are part of each CDR3. D genes are given only for firm matches. Some rows have no size entry. The others give once, few or many, or a class for an expanded clone.

D	size	V	J	DNA	CDR3
NA	NA	TRBV9	TRBJ2-7	TGTGCCAGCAGCGCCCGGGGACATCCCTACGAGCAGTACTTC	CASSARGHPYEQYF
TRBD1	few	TRBV19	TRBJ2-1	TGTGCCAGTAGTACCGTCGGGACAGGGGACCATGAGCAGTTCTTC	CASSTVGTGDHEQFF
NA	NA	TRBV28	TRBJ1-5	TGTGCCAGCAGTGCAACAGGGATTTTGCAGCCCCAGCATTTT	CASSATGILQPQHF
NA	NA	TRBV6-5	TRBJ2-1	TGTGCCAGCTGCCTTTGGGGCGGGGATGAGCAGTTCTTC	CASCLWGGDEQFF
TRBD1	NA	TRBV18	TRBJ2-3	TGTGCCAGCTCCCGACAGGGGGGGACAGATACGCAGTATTTT	CASSRQGGTDTQYF
NA	few	TRBV24-1	TRBJ1-3	TGTGCCACCAGTGATTCGGCGGCTGGCTCTGGAAACACCATATATTTT	CATSDSAAGSGNTIYF
TRBD1	NA	TRBV9	TRBJ2-4	TGTGCCAGCAGCGTAAATACAGGGGTTTGGGACATTCAGTACTTC	CASSVNTGVWDIQYF
TRBD1	NA	TRBV27	TRBJ1-1	TGTGCCAGCAGCGCCCGAGTGGACAGGGCGTGGACTGAAGCTTTCTTT	CASSARVDRAWTEAFF
TRBD2	few	TRBV10-3	TRBJ2-1	TGTGCCGTAGGGACTAGCACCGGGAATGAGCAGTTCTTC	CAVGTSTGNEQFF
TRBD2	NA	TRBV5-4	TRBJ2-3	TGTGCCAGCCAAACTAGCGGGTACACAGATACGCAGTATTTT	CASQTSGYTDTQYF
TRBD1	few	TRBV5-1	TRBJ1-1	TGCGCCAGCAGCCAAGGACAGGGGGGATACACTGAAGCTTTCTTT	CASSQGQGGYTEAFF
NA	NA	TRBV3-1/TRBV3-2	TRBJ1-1	TGTGCCAGCAGCCCAGGGCCTTACACTGAAGCTTTCTTT	CASSPGPYTEAFF
TRBD1	NA	TRBV2	TRBJ2-2	TGTGCCAGCAGTGTAAGGACAGGGGGATACACCGGGGAGCTGTTTTTT	CASSVRTGGYTGELFF
TRBD1	NA	TRBV28	TRBJ2-1	TGTGCCAGCAGTCAACAGGGGGCTTGGCGCTCTACTGACAATGAGCAGTTCTTC	CASSQQGAWRSTDNEQFF
NA	NA	TRBV24-1	TRBJ1-1	TGTGCCACCAGTGACGCAGTGAACACTGAAGCTTTCTTT	CATSDAVNTEAFF
NA	NA	TRBV6-2/TRBV6-3	TRBJ1-2	TGTGCCAGCAGTTCCTTAAGCGGGGGCGGTGGCTACACCTTC	CASSSLSGGGGYTF
NA	few	TRBV6-1	TRBJ1-1	TGTGCCAGCAGTGAAGTTCCTCACACTGAAGCTTTCTTT	CASSEVPHTEAFF
NA	NA	TRBV18	TRBJ2-7	TGTGCCAGCTCACCGAGGAGCCTAATCGACTCCTACGAGCAGTACTTC	CASSPRSLIDSYEQYF
NA	NA	TRBV29-1	TRBJ1-1	TGCAGCGTCTCCAGGGTCCCGAACACTGAAGCTTTCTTT	CSVSRVPNTEAFF
TRBD1	NA	TRBV5-1	TRBJ1-4	TGCGCCAGCAGCATGTCGACAGGGGATAATGAAAAACTGTTTTTT	CASSMSTGDNEKLFF
NA	NA	TRBV6-5	TRBJ1-3	TGTGCCAGCAGTTACTCTACGGGGGACTCTGGAAACACCATATATTTT	CASSYSTGDSGNTIYF
NA	few	TRBV4-2	TRBJ2-7	TGTGCCAGCAGCCAAGAAAGGAGGGGATCTAGCGCAACCTACGAGCAGTACTTC	CASSQERRGSSATYEQYF
TRBD2	NA	TRBV19	TRBJ2-1	TGTGCCAGTAGTTTTACTAGCGGCCCCGTGAATGAGCAGTTCTTC	CASSFTSGPVNEQFF
NA	NA	TRBV10-2	TRBJ2-5	TGCGCCAGCAGTGGAGTCAGCGTCCAAGAGACCCAGTACTTC	CASSGVSVQETQYF
NA	NA	TRBV5-1	TRBJ2-5	TGCGCCAGCAGCTTGGCTCGGGAGAAGACCCAGTACTTC	CASSLAREKTQYF
NA	NA	TRBV27	TRBJ1-1	TGTGCCAGCAGTTTGGAACGGGAGAACACTGAAGCTTTCTTT	CASSLERENTEAFF
NA	NA	TRBV9	TRBJ2-7	TGTGCCAGCAGCGTAGGAGGCGGAGGGGTCTCCTACGAGCAGTACTTC	CASSVGGGGVSYEQYF
TRBD1	NA	TRBV5-5	TRBJ1-1	TGTGCCAGCAGCCTTCTGACAGGGGGCTGGACTGAAGCTTTCTTT	CASSLLTGGWTEAFF
TRBD1	NA	TRBV23-1	TRBJ2-7	TGCGCCAGCAGTCGAGACAGGGCTTCGTACGAGCAGTACTTC	CASSRDRASYEQYF
TRBD1	NA	TRBV19	TRBJ1-4	TGTGCCAGTAGTATAGCAGGACAGGCGGCTAATGAAAAACTGTTTTTT	CASSIAGQAANEKLFF
TRBD2	NA	TRBV3-1/TRBV3-2	TRBJ2-1	TGTGCCAGCAGCCTCGCCTTACTAGCGGGATACAATGAGCAGTTCTTC	CASSLALLAGYNEQFF
TRBD1	NA	TRBV10-3	TRBJ2-1	TGTGCCACTGGACAGGGGTTTGGAACTAGCAGCAATGAGCAGTTCTTC	CATGQGFGTSSNEQFF
TRBD1	NA	TRBV7-3	TRBJ1-6	TGTGCCAGCAGTCAACAGGGGTCAGCTCATTCACCCCTCCACTTT	CASSQQGSAHSPLHF
NA	NA	TRBV28	TRBJ1-5	TGTGCCAGCAGTACACAGGGTAGGGACAATCAGCCCCAGCATTTT	CASSTQGRDNQPQHF
TRBD1	NA	TRBV11-2	TRBJ2-3	TGTGCCAGCAGCTTATTATCGGGGACAGTAACAGATACGCAGTATTTT	CASSLLSGTVTDTQYF
TRBD1	NA	TRBV19	TRBJ1-5	TGTGCCAGTAGAAAAACCGGGACAGAACTTGCTTATAGCAATCAGCCCCAGCATTTT	CASRKTGTELAYSNQPQHF
TRBD2	NA	TRBV6-6	TRBJ2-1	TGTGCCAGCAGTCGAGGACTAGAGTCCTACAATGAGCAGTTCTTC	CASSRGLESYNEQFF
NA	NA	TRBV7-2	TRBJ1-4	TGTGCCAGCAGCCAGAGGGTTAGCGAAAAACTGTTTTTT	CASSQRVSEKLFF
TRBD1	NA	TRBV9	TRBJ1-3	TGTGCCAGCAGCTCGCCGGGACAGGGGGCCCCCGTCTCTGGAAACACCATATATTTT	CASSSPGQGAPVSGNTIYF
NA	few	TRBV2	TRBJ1-1	TGTGCCAGCAGCGAATTAGACAGCCTGGGATTT	CASSELDSLGF
TRBD2	few	TRBV5-1	TRBJ2-3	TGCGCCAGCAGCCACGGACTAGCGGGAGGCACAGATACGCAGTATTTT	CASSHGLAGGTDTQYF
TRBD1	NA	TRBV7-6	TRBJ1-2	TGTGCCAGCAGTCCCGGTCCGACAGGGGTTGGCTACACCTTC	CASSPGPTGVGYTF
NA	NA	TRBV25-1	TRBJ2-5	TGTGCCAGCGCCACTATCAGGACAAAACCTACCCAAGAGACCCAGTACTTC	CASATIRTKPTQETQYF
TRBD2	NA	TRBV7-8	TRBJ2-5	TGTGCCAGCAGCTTTGGGACTAGCGAACAAGAGACCCAGTACTTC	CASSFGTSEQETQYF
TRBD2	NA	TRBV7-2	TRBJ2-3	TGTGCCAGCAGCTTATGGGCCGGGAGGGGGACAGATACGCAGTATTTT	CASSLWAGRGTDTQYF
TRBD1	NA	TRBV12-3/TRBV12-4	TRBJ1-1	TGTGCCAGCAGTTTTAGACAGGGCACTGAAGCTTTCTTT	CASSFRQGTEAFF
NA	NA	TRBV9	TRBJ1-4	TGTGCCAGCAGCGTAGACCCTACAGCTAATGAAAAACTGTTTTTT	CASSVDPTANEKLFF
NA	NA	TRBV9	TRBJ1-1	TGTGCCAGCAGTTTTTCGGTGGCAGGGACTGAAGCTTTCTTT	CASSFSVAGTEAFF
TRBD2	few	TRBV5-4	TRBJ2-7	TGTGCCAGCAGCGATGGCCAGGGGACTAGCGACGAGCAGTACTTC	CASSDGQGTSDEQYF
TRBD1	NA	TRBV16	TRBJ2-6	TGTGCCAGCAGCCAAAGGGGTTATCGGGACAGGTTAGCTTCTGGGGCCAACGTCCTGACTTTC	CASSQRGYRDRLASGANVLTF
TRBD2	NA	TRBV9	TRBJ2-3	TGTGCCAGCAGCATTGGGACTAGCGGGCTGACAGATACGCAGTATTTT	CASSIGTSGLTDTQYF
NA	NA	TRBV5-4	TRBJ1-1	TGTGCCAGCAGCTCAATGAACACTGAAGCTTTCTTT	CASSSMNTEAFF
NA	many	TRBV7-9	TRBJ2-5	TGTGCCAGCAGCTGGAGGGAAGAGACCCAGTACTTC	CASSWREETQYF
TRBD2	NA	TRBV7-3	TRBJ2-1	TGTGCCAGCAGCTCCCTAGCGGGAGCGGAAACAGGCGAGCAGTTCTTC	CASSSLAGAETGEQFF